A selection of T cell receptor beta chains follows, all from one sample in a study of identical twins. TCRdb independently ran MiXCR on the 5' RACE reads; one entry per CDR3 protein. This sample has under 300,000 distinct CDR3 sequences; around 8.8% occur once, and the top ten carry less than 4%. The same data also went into a second study, on yellow fever vaccine responses in identical twins.

Sequencing was carried out using CD8+ T cells sorted from blood. The receptors were sampled from a woman aged 18-29 years in good health. Each CDR3 is given with its conserved first and last residue. Fields, in order: J gene, clone size, D gene, V gene, CDR3 length, CDR3 DNA, CDR3 protein. A D gene is named only where the DNA matches it firmly. Rows give clone size only sometimes, using once, few, many, or a class for an expanded clone.

J gene: TRBJ2-2; clone size: few; D gene: .; V gene: TRBV12-3/TRBV12-4; CDR3 length: 15; CDR3 DNA: TGTGCCAGCAGCCCAGGGCACGCGAAAACCGGGGAGCTGTTTTTT; CDR3 protein: CASSPGHAKTGELFF
J gene: TRBJ2-1; clone size: .; D gene: TRBD1; V gene: TRBV11-2; CDR3 length: 16; CDR3 DNA: TGTGCCAGCAGTGCGCCGGGACAGGGGGCTTGGAATGAGCAGTTCTTC; CDR3 protein: CASSAPGQGAWNEQFF
J gene: TRBJ2-7; clone size: .; D gene: .; V gene: TRBV12-3/TRBV12-4; CDR3 length: 14; CDR3 DNA: TGTGCCAGCAGTCCGGACAGTACTGTCTACGAGCAGTACTTC; CDR3 protein: CASSPDSTVYEQYF
J gene: TRBJ2-6; clone size: .; D gene: .; V gene: TRBV15; CDR3 length: 17; CDR3 DNA: TGTGCCACCAGCACGACAGGCCTTCGCTCTGGGGCCAACGTCCTGACTTTC; CDR3 protein: CATSTTGLRSGANVLTF
J gene: TRBJ2-7; clone size: .; D gene: .; V gene: TRBV27; CDR3 length: 13; CDR3 DNA: TGTGCCAGCAGTTTATCTAACTCCTACGAGCAGTACTTC; CDR3 protein: CASSLSNSYEQYF
J gene: TRBJ2-2; clone size: few; D gene: .; V gene: TRBV4-3; CDR3 length: 16; CDR3 DNA: TGCGCCAGCAGCCAAGTAATACAGGGGGAGGGCGGGGAGCTGTTTTTT; CDR3 protein: CASSQVIQGEGGELFF
J gene: TRBJ2-2; clone size: many; D gene: TRBD1; V gene: TRBV7-9; CDR3 length: 15; CDR3 DNA: TGTGCCAGCAGCCCCAGGGGGACGAACACCGGGGAGCTGTTTTTT; CDR3 protein: CASSPRGTNTGELFF
J gene: TRBJ2-7; clone size: .; D gene: .; V gene: TRBV11-2; CDR3 length: 14; CDR3 DNA: TGTGCCAGCAGCTCAACAGGGACGCTGGACGAGCAGTACTTC; CDR3 protein: CASSSTGTLDEQYF
J gene: TRBJ2-5; clone size: many; D gene: .; V gene: TRBV28; CDR3 length: 15; CDR3 DNA: TGTGCCAGCAGCCCCGGACAGCTCGAGCAAGAGACCCAGTACTTC; CDR3 protein: CASSPGQLEQETQYF
J gene: TRBJ2-7; clone size: .; D gene: TRBD2; V gene: TRBV5-1; CDR3 length: 15; CDR3 DNA: TGCGCCAGCAGCTTGTTTAGCGGGGAGACCTACGAGCAGTACTTC; CDR3 protein: CASSLFSGETYEQYF
J gene: TRBJ2-2; clone size: many; D gene: TRBD2; V gene: TRBV11-2; CDR3 length: 18; CDR3 DNA: TGTGCCAGCAGCACACCGACTAGCGGGGGGCTCTACACCGGGGAGCTGTTTTTT; CDR3 protein: CASSTPTSGGLYTGELFF
J gene: TRBJ2-6; clone size: few; D gene: .; V gene: TRBV7-9; CDR3 length: 16; CDR3 DNA: TGTGCCAGCACGAAAGGCAGGGCGGTAGGGGCCAACGTCCTGACTTTC; CDR3 protein: CASTKGRAVGANVLTF
J gene: TRBJ2-3; clone size: many; D gene: TRBD1; V gene: TRBV12-3/TRBV12-4; CDR3 length: 11; CDR3 DNA: TGTGCCAGCAGTTTAATCGACAGGGTAAATTTT; CDR3 protein: CASSLIDRVNF
J gene: TRBJ2-5; clone size: few; D gene: .; V gene: TRBV13; CDR3 length: 13; CDR3 DNA: TGTGCCAGCAGCTTAGAAGGGCAAGAGACCCAGTACTTC; CDR3 protein: CASSLEGQETQYF
J gene: TRBJ2-1; clone size: few; D gene: .; V gene: TRBV30; CDR3 length: 10; CDR3 DNA: TGTGCCGTAGGGTACAATGAGCAGTTCTTC; CDR3 protein: CAVGYNEQFF
J gene: TRBJ2-7; clone size: many; D gene: .; V gene: TRBV4-1; CDR3 length: 13; CDR3 DNA: TGCGCCAGCAGCCAAGTCGAGGGGGTCGAGCAGTACTTC; CDR3 protein: CASSQVEGVEQYF
J gene: TRBJ2-4; clone size: .; D gene: .; V gene: TRBV6-1; CDR3 length: 15; CDR3 DNA: TGTGCCAGCAGCCCCCAGATCCTAGCCAAAAACATTCAGTACTTC; CDR3 protein: CASSPQILAKNIQYF
J gene: TRBJ1-4; clone size: few; D gene: .; V gene: TRBV25-1; CDR3 length: 14; CDR3 DNA: TGTGCCAGCAGTGAATTTCTAGGGGGGGAAAAACTGTTTTTT; CDR3 protein: CASSEFLGGEKLFF
J gene: TRBJ1-1; clone size: few; D gene: .; V gene: TRBV6-2/TRBV6-3; CDR3 length: 14; CDR3 DNA: TGTGCCAGCAGTTATTACGGCCGGGGGACTGAAGCTTTCTTT; CDR3 protein: CASSYYGRGTEAFF
J gene: TRBJ2-7; clone size: .; D gene: TRBD2; V gene: TRBV20-1; CDR3 length: 14; CDR3 DNA: TGCAGTGCTAGAGAGGGGGAGGGCCGCTACGAGCAGTACTTC; CDR3 protein: CSAREGEGRYEQYF
J gene: TRBJ2-3; clone size: few; D gene: .; V gene: TRBV18; CDR3 length: 16; CDR3 DNA: TGTGCCAGCTCACCCGGTATCGCGGGGAGCACAGATACGCAGTATTTT; CDR3 protein: CASSPGIAGSTDTQYF
J gene: TRBJ1-6; clone size: many; D gene: .; V gene: TRBV15; CDR3 length: 15; CDR3 DNA: TGTGCCACCAGCAGAGATCAACAGTTCCTTTCACCCCTCCACTTT; CDR3 protein: CATSRDQQFLSPLHF
J gene: TRBJ2-7; clone size: few; D gene: .; V gene: TRBV4-3; CDR3 length: 15; CDR3 DNA: TGCGCCAGCAGCCAAGACGATAACTCTATCTACGAGCAGTACTTC; CDR3 protein: CASSQDDNSIYEQYF
J gene: TRBJ2-7; clone size: few; D gene: .; V gene: TRBV20-1; CDR3 length: 14; CDR3 DNA: TGCAGTGCTAGTGATCTCAAACAGGGAGTCGAGCAGTACTTC; CDR3 protein: CSASDLKQGVEQYF
J gene: TRBJ1-2; clone size: .; D gene: .; V gene: TRBV11-2; CDR3 length: 13; CDR3 DNA: TGTGCCAGCAGCTTGGTTCCAGTCTATGGCTACACCTTC; CDR3 protein: CASSLVPVYGYTF
J gene: TRBJ2-7; clone size: .; D gene: TRBD2; V gene: TRBV9; CDR3 length: 15; CDR3 DNA: TGTGCCAGCAGCGAGGGGGGACTAGCGGGATCCGAGCAGTACTTC; CDR3 protein: CASSEGGLAGSEQYF
J gene: TRBJ2-6; clone size: .; D gene: .; V gene: TRBV7-3; CDR3 length: 13; CDR3 DNA: TGTGCCAGCAGGACCTCTGGGGCCAACGTCCTGACTTTC; CDR3 protein: CASRTSGANVLTF
J gene: TRBJ2-7; clone size: .; D gene: .; V gene: TRBV4-3; CDR3 length: 14; CDR3 DNA: TGCGCCAGCAGCCATGATGTGGAGGCCTACGAGCAGTACTTC; CDR3 protein: CASSHDVEAYEQYF
J gene: TRBJ2-7; clone size: .; D gene: .; V gene: TRBV7-9; CDR3 length: 16; CDR3 DNA: TGTGCCAGCAGCTTATTCGGGCAGGGAAGAGCCCACGAGCAGTACTTC; CDR3 protein: CASSLFGQGRAHEQYF
J gene: TRBJ2-3; clone size: few; D gene: TRBD2; V gene: TRBV12-3/TRBV12-4; CDR3 length: 14; CDR3 DNA: TGTGCCAGCAGTTTTGGACTAGTGATAGATACGCAGTATTTT; CDR3 protein: CASSFGLVIDTQYF
J gene: TRBJ2-7; clone size: many; D gene: .; V gene: TRBV28; CDR3 length: 18; CDR3 DNA: TGTGCCAGCAGTTTACCACACCGCGGAGAGAGGACATCCTACGAGCAGTACTTC; CDR3 protein: CASSLPHRGERTSYEQYF
J gene: TRBJ2-7; clone size: few; D gene: .; V gene: TRBV14; CDR3 length: 14; CDR3 DNA: TGTGCCAGCAGCCAGAAGCTCAAGCCCTACGAGCAGTACTTC; CDR3 protein: CASSQKLKPYEQYF
J gene: TRBJ2-1; clone size: .; D gene: .; V gene: TRBV20-1; CDR3 length: 11; CDR3 DNA: TGCAGTGCGCCGGGGGACAATGAGCAGTTCTTC; CDR3 protein: CSAPGDNEQFF
J gene: TRBJ2-3; clone size: many; D gene: .; V gene: TRBV5-6; CDR3 length: 15; CDR3 DNA: TGTGCCAGCAGCTTGGTACAGGGCTACACAGATACGCAGTATTTT; CDR3 protein: CASSLVQGYTDTQYF
J gene: TRBJ2-7; clone size: .; D gene: .; V gene: TRBV6-2/TRBV6-3; CDR3 length: 18; CDR3 DNA: TGTGCCAGCAGTTACTCGATTGTAGTCGCGGACTCACCCTACGAGCAGTACTTC; CDR3 protein: CASSYSIVVADSPYEQYF
J gene: TRBJ2-7; clone size: .; D gene: TRBD1; V gene: TRBV12-3/TRBV12-4; CDR3 length: 14; CDR3 DNA: TGTGCCAGCAAACCGGGACAGGGGGCTGTTGAGCAGTACTTC; CDR3 protein: CASKPGQGAVEQYF
J gene: TRBJ2-5; clone size: few; D gene: .; V gene: TRBV11-2; CDR3 length: 15; CDR3 DNA: TGTGCCAGCAGCTTAGACCCATTAGGGTGGGAGACCCAGTACTTC; CDR3 protein: CASSLDPLGWETQYF
J gene: TRBJ2-6; clone size: many; D gene: .; V gene: TRBV6-5; CDR3 length: 12; CDR3 DNA: TGTGCCAGCAGTTCTGGGGCCAACGTCCTGACTTTC; CDR3 protein: CASSSGANVLTF
J gene: TRBJ2-1; clone size: few; D gene: TRBD2; V gene: TRBV2; CDR3 length: 17; CDR3 DNA: TGTGCCAGCAGTGACCCGAACCCGGGGGGGCCTGGGAATGAGCAGTTCTTC; CDR3 protein: CASSDPNPGGPGNEQFF
J gene: TRBJ2-2; clone size: few; D gene: .; V gene: TRBV7-9; CDR3 length: 15; CDR3 DNA: TGTGCCAGCAGCTTAATACAGGTCATAAACGGGGAGCTGTTTTTT; CDR3 protein: CASSLIQVINGELFF
J gene: TRBJ2-7; clone size: few; D gene: TRBD2; V gene: TRBV11-2; CDR3 length: 16; CDR3 DNA: TGTGCCAGCAGCTCAGTCCGCGGGAGGGGCTCCTACGAGCAGTACTTC; CDR3 protein: CASSSVRGRGSYEQYF
J gene: TRBJ2-5; clone size: .; D gene: TRBD2; V gene: TRBV28; CDR3 length: 16; CDR3 DNA: TGTGCCAGCAGTTTAGTAACTAGCGGGGAACAAGAGACCCAGTACTTC; CDR3 protein: CASSLVTSGEQETQYF
J gene: TRBJ2-1; clone size: .; D gene: TRBD2; V gene: TRBV5-1; CDR3 length: 15; CDR3 DNA: TGCGCCAGCTCCCTGCGGCGGGAGTCCTACAATGAGCAGTTCTTC; CDR3 protein: CASSLRRESYNEQFF
J gene: TRBJ2-6; clone size: many; D gene: .; V gene: TRBV4-1; CDR3 length: 12; CDR3 DNA: TGCGCCAGCAGCCAAGATAGCGACGTCCTGACTTTC; CDR3 protein: CASSQDSDVLTF
J gene: TRBJ2-2; clone size: many; D gene: .; V gene: TRBV21-1; CDR3 length: 16; CDR3 DNA: TGTGCCAGCAGCAAAGTCAGGGGGGTTCCAACCGGGGAGCTGTTTTTT; CDR3 protein: CASSKVRGVPTGELFF
J gene: TRBJ2-2; clone size: .; D gene: TRBD2; V gene: TRBV7-8; CDR3 length: 17; CDR3 DNA: TGTGCCAGCAGCTTCCCAACCCTAGCGGTGAACACCGGGGAGCTGTTTTTT; CDR3 protein: CASSFPTLAVNTGELFF
J gene: TRBJ2-7; clone size: .; D gene: TRBD2; V gene: TRBV4-3; CDR3 length: 17; CDR3 DNA: TGCGCCAGCAGCCATACAGCCCCGATAGCGGGAGGATACGAGCAGTACTTC; CDR3 protein: CASSHTAPIAGGYEQYF
J gene: TRBJ2-1; clone size: many; D gene: .; V gene: TRBV5-1; CDR3 length: 12; CDR3 DNA: TGCGCCAGCAGCGTCAGGGCCAATGAGCAGTTCTTC; CDR3 protein: CASSVRANEQFF
J gene: TRBJ2-7; clone size: .; D gene: TRBD2; V gene: TRBV12-3/TRBV12-4; CDR3 length: 16; CDR3 DNA: TGTGCCAGCAGTTCAACTAGCGGGAGGCACTCCTACGAGCAGTACTTC; CDR3 protein: CASSSTSGRHSYEQYF
J gene: TRBJ2-3; clone size: few; D gene: TRBD2; V gene: TRBV4-3; CDR3 length: 17; CDR3 DNA: TGCGCCAGCAGCCAAGAGTGGCGGGAGGGCTTTTCAGATACGCAGTATTTT; CDR3 protein: CASSQEWREGFSDTQYF
J gene: TRBJ2-7; clone size: many; D gene: .; V gene: TRBV5-1; CDR3 length: 13; CDR3 DNA: TGCGCCAGCAGCTTGGATCCAGCATACGAGCAGTACTTC; CDR3 protein: CASSLDPAYEQYF
J gene: TRBJ2-7; clone size: few; D gene: TRBD1; V gene: TRBV6-1; CDR3 length: 15; CDR3 DNA: TGTGCCAGCAGTCATCCGGGACAGGGAACTGTCGAGCAGTACTTC; CDR3 protein: CASSHPGQGTVEQYF
J gene: TRBJ1-1; clone size: many; D gene: .; V gene: TRBV4-3; CDR3 length: 15; CDR3 DNA: TGCGCCAGCAGCCAAGCGGCGGAGGGGTACACTGAAGCTTTCTTT; CDR3 protein: CASSQAAEGYTEAFF
J gene: TRBJ2-5; clone size: few; D gene: TRBD2; V gene: TRBV7-2; CDR3 length: 16; CDR3 DNA: TGTGCCAGCAGCTGGGGACTAGCGGGAGGGCCCGAGACCCAGTACTTC; CDR3 protein: CASSWGLAGGPETQYF